This entry features one T cell receptor beta chain sequence. Under the authors' procedure: Nucleated cell number was recorded as an estimate derived from reference gene primer amplification. Here immunoSEQ multiplex PCR was the method, and the copy in TCRdb shows in-frame clones only, minus some. The V and J calls and clone size come from that table; D and trimming were worked out from the DNA. Of 75,000 to 90,000 clones in the sample, about 92% are singletons; the top ten hold about 6.3%. This record belongs to a study of blood T cell repertoires in COVID-19. About the study: Some COVID-19 samples were acute and others convalescent; all came from the United States, Italy and Spain.

Seattle's cohort entered during active infection and was followed longitudinally. The specimen was peripheral blood. The TCR was taken from a man aged 18-30 years with COVID-19, enrolled during active disease.

The CDR3 DNA reads TGTGCCAGCAGCTTGGGAGGGGGCAGCGATCAGCCCCAGCATTTT. Translation: CASSLGGGSDQPQHF. The chain carries TRBV5-4 and TRBJ1-5; TRBD1 matches at 7 bases. V was pared by 0 bases and J by 5 bases, with 5 bases of the junction left unmatched. The V gene's germline CDR1 is SGHNT and CDR2 YYREEE (reference sequence). This CDR3 is 15 amino acids long.